The sample holds one count of the clone carrying this TCR beta chain. Clones were sequenced by immunoSEQ multiplex PCR, and TCRdb holds only the in-frame ones, with some missing. The repertoire holds about 230,000 clones, with around 80% as singletons. This CDR3 region has 16 residues. Germline assignment: CDR1 MNHNS and CDR2 SASEGT. Trimming took 2 bases from V and 11 from J, leaving 21 bases between them. The sample originates from a study of control samples from healthy donors and cancer patients. Sequences were obtained from PBMCs. The receptor's source is a woman aged 60 to 75 with lung cancer. The chain uses TRBV6-1 and TRBJ1-4; possibly TRBD1 for D (5 bases). The DNA for the CDR3 is TGTGCCAGCAGTGAATCCCCCGGAGCGTCCGGGGGGAAACTGTTTTTT. Residues: CASSESPGASGGKLFF.